This TCR beta chain was retrieved from a study of monozygotic twins with inflammatory bowel disease. The study, taken as a whole, reports: Healthy co-twins exceeded IBD patients in TCRbeta diversity as measured by inverse Simpson.

No DNA is given; TCRdb re-called the 5' RACE reads and lists each CDR3 protein once. The table lists about 330,000 distinct CDR3 sequences, with under 2.5% in the top ten. Germline V gives CDR1 MNHEY, CDR2 SVGAGI. This CDR3 is built from 16 residues. Details on this clonotype: What it recognizes is unknown.

The TCR originated in a human donor with ulcerative colitis or Crohn's disease, or a healthy co-twin of an affected twin (not recorded which). The V gene is TRBV6-5, the J gene TRBJ2-7; the D call of TRBD2 rests on TCRdb alone, since no DNA is present to check it. Specimen: blood. This chain's CDR3 is CASSYSGTGEGGEQYF.